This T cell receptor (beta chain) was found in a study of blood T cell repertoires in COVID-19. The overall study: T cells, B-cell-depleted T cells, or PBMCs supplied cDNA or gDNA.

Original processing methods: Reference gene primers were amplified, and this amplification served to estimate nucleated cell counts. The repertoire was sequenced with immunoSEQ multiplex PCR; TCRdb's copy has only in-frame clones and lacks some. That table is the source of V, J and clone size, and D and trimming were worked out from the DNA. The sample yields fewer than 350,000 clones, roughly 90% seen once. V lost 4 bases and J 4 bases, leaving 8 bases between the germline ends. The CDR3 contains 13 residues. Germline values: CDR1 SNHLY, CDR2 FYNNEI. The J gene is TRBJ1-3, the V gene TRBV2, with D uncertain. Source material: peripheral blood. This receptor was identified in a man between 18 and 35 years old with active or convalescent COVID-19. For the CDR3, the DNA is TGTGCCAGCAGTGTAGAAGCCGGAAACACCATATATTTT. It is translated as CASSVEAGNTIYF. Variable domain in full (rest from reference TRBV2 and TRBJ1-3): EPEVTQTPSHQVTQMGQEVILRCVPISNHLYFYWYRQILGQKVEFLVSFYNNEISEKSEIFDDQFSVERPDGSNFTLKIRSTKLEDSAMYFCASSVEAGNTIYFGEGSWLTVV.